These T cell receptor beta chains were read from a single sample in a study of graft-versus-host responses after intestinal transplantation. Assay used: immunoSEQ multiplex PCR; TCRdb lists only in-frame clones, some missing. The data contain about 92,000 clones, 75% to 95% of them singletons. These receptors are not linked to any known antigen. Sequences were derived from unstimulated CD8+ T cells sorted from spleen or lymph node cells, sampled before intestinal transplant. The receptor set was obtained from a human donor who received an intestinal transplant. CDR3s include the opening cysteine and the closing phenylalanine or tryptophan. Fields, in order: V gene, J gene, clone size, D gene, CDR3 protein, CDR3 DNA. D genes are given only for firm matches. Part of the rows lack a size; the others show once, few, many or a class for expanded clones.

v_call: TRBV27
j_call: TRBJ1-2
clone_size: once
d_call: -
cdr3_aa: CASTSGRWVEGYTF
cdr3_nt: TGTGCCAGCACGTCGGGGCGCTGGGTGGAAGGCTACACCTTC

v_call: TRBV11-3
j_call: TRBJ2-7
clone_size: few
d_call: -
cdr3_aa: CASSELGNSYSYEQYF
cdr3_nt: TGTGCCAGCAGTGAATTAGGGAACAGTTACTCCTACGAGCAGTACTTC

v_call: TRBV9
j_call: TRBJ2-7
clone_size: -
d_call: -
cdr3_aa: CASTRLVEGYEQYF
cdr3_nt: TGTGCCAGTACCAGACTAGTCGAAGGATACGAGCAGTACTTC

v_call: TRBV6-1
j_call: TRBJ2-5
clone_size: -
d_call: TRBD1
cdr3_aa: CASSSDRGAWETQYF
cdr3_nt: TGTGCCAGCAGTTCGGACAGGGGCGCATGGGAGACCCAGTACTTC

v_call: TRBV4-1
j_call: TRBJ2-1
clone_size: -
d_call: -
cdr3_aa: CASSQDQYTYNEQFF
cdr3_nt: TGCGCCAGCAGCCAAGATCAATACACCTACAATGAGCAGTTCTTC

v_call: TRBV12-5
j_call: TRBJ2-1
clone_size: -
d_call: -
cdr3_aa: CASGLVQSGETYNEQFF
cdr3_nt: TGTGCTAGTGGTTTGGTACAGAGCGGAGAGACCTACAATGAGCAGTTCTTC

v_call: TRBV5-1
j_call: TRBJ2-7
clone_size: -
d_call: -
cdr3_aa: CASSLASPYEQYF
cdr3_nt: TGCGCCAGCAGCTTGGCTTCCCCCTACGAGCAGTACTTC

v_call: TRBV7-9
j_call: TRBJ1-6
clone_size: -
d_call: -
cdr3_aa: CATTSAGASSYNSPLHF
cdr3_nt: TGTGCCACTACCTCCGCTGGGGCAAGCTCCTATAATTCACCCCTCCACTTT

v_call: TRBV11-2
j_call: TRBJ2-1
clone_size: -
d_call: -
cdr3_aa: CASSQYTGAGEQFF
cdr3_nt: TGTGCCAGCAGCCAATACACGGGGGCCGGTGAGCAGTTCTTC

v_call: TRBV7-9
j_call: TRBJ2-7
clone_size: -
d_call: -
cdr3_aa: CASSLAARRHSYEQYF
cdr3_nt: TGTGCCAGCAGCTTAGCAGCCAGGAGGCACTCCTACGAGCAGTACTTC

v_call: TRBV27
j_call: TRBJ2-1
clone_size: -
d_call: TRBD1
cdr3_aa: CASSLGDRGNEQFF
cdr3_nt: TGTGCCAGCAGTTTAGGGGACAGGGGGAATGAGCAGTTCTTC

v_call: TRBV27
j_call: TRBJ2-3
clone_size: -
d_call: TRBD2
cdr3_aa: CASSQLAGGSTDAQYF
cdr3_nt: TGTGCCAGCAGTCAACTAGCGGGGGGGAGCACAGATGCGCAGTATTTT

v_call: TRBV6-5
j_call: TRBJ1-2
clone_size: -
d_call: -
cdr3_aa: CASSYSGSYGYTF
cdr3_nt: TGTGCCAGCAGTTACTCCGGCAGCTATGGCTACACCTTC

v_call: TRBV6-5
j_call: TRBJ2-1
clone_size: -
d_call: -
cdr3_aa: CASSSYGNEQFF
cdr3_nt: TGTGCCAGCAGTTCCTATGGCAATGAGCAGTTCTTC

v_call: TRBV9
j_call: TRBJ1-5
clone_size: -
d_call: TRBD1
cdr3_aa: CASSAEQGDQPQHF
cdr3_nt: TGTGCCAGCAGCGCAGAACAGGGGGACCAGCCCCAGCATTTT

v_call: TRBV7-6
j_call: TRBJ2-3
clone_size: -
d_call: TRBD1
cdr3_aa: CASSLELDRFTDTQYF
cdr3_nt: TGTGCCAGCAGCTTAGAGTTGGACAGGTTCACAGATACGCAGTATTTT

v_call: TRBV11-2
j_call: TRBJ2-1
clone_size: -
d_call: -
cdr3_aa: CASSLGGRTMFF
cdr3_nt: TGTGCCAGCAGCTTAGGAGGCCGTACGATGTTCTTC

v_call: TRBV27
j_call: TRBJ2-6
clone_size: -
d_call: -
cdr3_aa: CASSLGTGANVLTF
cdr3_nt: TGTGCCAGCAGTTTAGGAACTGGGGCCAACGTCCTGACTTTC

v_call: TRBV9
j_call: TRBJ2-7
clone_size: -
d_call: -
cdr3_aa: CASSVAWDSYEQYF
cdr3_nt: TGTGCCAGCAGCGTAGCCTGGGACTCCTACGAGCAGTACTTC

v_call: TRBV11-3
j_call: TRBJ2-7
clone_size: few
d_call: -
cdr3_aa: CASSLDAGSYEQYF
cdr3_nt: TGTGCCAGCAGCTTAGACGCAGGGTCCTACGAGCAGTACTTC

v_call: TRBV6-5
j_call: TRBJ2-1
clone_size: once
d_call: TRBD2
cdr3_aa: CASSFSGGAYEQFF
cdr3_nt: TGTGCCAGCAGTTTTAGCGGGGGGGCCTATGAGCAGTTCTTC

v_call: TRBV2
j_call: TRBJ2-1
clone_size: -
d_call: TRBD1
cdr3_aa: CASTGQGTTYNEQFF
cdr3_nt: TGTGCCAGCACCGGACAGGGAACAACCTACAATGAGCAGTTCTTC

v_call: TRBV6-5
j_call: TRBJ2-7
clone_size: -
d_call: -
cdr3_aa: CASSPTTGHYEQYF
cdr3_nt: TGTGCCAGCAGTCCGACGACAGGCCACTACGAGCAGTACTTC

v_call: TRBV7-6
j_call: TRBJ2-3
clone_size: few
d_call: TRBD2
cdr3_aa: CASSLLAGGTDTQYF
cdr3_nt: TGTGCCAGCAGCTTACTAGCGGGAGGCACAGATACGCAGTATTTT

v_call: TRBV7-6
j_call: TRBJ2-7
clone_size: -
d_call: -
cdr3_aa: CASSDSGGPGDEQYF
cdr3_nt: TGTGCCAGCAGCGACAGCGGAGGTCCCGGGGACGAGCAGTACTTC

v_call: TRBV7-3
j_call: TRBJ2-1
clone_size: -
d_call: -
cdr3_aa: CASSFGEQFF
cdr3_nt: TGTGCCAGCAGCTTTGGCGAGCAGTTCTTC

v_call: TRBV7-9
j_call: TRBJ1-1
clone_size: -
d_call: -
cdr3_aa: CASSLSGALEAFF
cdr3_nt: TGTGCCAGCAGCTTAAGCGGAGCACTTGAAGCTTTCTTT

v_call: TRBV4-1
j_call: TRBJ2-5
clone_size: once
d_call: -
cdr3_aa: CASSHGVLGGETQYF
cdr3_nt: TGCGCCAGCAGCCATGGGGTGCTCGGGGGCGAGACCCAGTACTTC

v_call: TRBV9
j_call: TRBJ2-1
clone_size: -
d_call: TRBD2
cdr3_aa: CASSRGGPSVYNEQFF
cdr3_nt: TGTGCCAGCAGTCGGGGGGGCCCGTCGGTATACAATGAGCAGTTCTTC